These 25 T cell receptor beta chains share one sample of origin, sequenced in a study of shared T cell receptors in the human thymus. Some clones are missing from TCRdb's copy, which holds only in-frame ones; the method was immunoSEQ multiplex PCR. The profile covers hundreds of thousands of clones, with around 87% appearing a single time and roughly 0.0094% taken by the ten largest. A further study also used this sample, focusing on human thymus T cells.

Material: thymocytes. Receptors were obtained from a boy in the first two years of life with a congenital heart defect.

The J gene is TRBJ2-5, the V gene TRBV14; TRBD1 aligns across 8 bases. Germline-derived CDR1 and CDR2 are SGHDN and FVKESK. The junction had 10 bases not matched to a gene; V was cut back by 4 bases and J by 6 bases. The CDR3 spans 15 residues. The CDR3 DNA sequence: TGTGCCAGCAGCCCCACGGACAGGGAACGGAAGACCCAGTACTTC. It translates to CASSPTDRERKTQYF. The entire variable domain, with the rest obtained from reference TRBV14 and TRBJ2-5, is as follows: EAGVTQFPSHSVIEKGQTVTLRCDPISGHDNLYWYRRVMGKEIKFLLHFVKESKQDESGMPNNRFLAERTGGTYSTLKVQPAELEDSGVYFCASSPTDRERKTQYFGPGTRLLVL.

This clone was counted between two and nine times. The CDR3 region is CASSKNGLAGHCVKQYF. For the CDR3, the DNA is TGTGCCAGCAGCAAGAATGGACTAGCGGGTCACTGCGTCAAGCAGTACTTC. This rearrangement joins TRBV14 to TRBJ2-7; TRBD2 aligns across 11 bases. The V gene's germline CDR1 is SGHDN and CDR2 FVKESK. The CDR3 contains 17 residues. After removal of 5 bases from V and 8 bases from J, the junction contained 17 bases not matched to a gene.

This clone was detected once. The chain links TRBV27 to TRBJ1-3; D gene unclear. Germline V gives CDR1 MNHEY, CDR2 SMNVEV (reference sequence). Trimming took 6 bases from V and 2 from J, leaving 5 bases between them. This CDR3 region has 12 residues. CDR3 protein: CASRSAGNTIYF. The CDR3 DNA reads as TGTGCCAGCAGGTCGGCTGGAAACACCATATATTTT.

The V call is TRBV29-1, the J call TRBJ2-7; 7 bases are a match to TRBD1. J was trimmed by 2 bases and V by 6 bases; bases with no gene match: 4. CDR1 and CDR2 (germline): SQVTM, ANQGSEA. The CDR3 is 12 amino acids. The CDR3 loop is CSVLGQTYEQYF. The CDR3 bases are TGCAGCGTCTTGGGACAGACCTACGAGCAGTACTTC.

V usage is TRBV12-2 and J usage is TRBJ2-1; TRBD2 reflects the table's D call only, with no check against the DNA. TRBV12-2 is a listed pseudogene. The length of the CDR3 is 15 residues. CDR3 loop: CASPLQRASYNEQFF. In nucleotides, the CDR3 is TGTGCAAGTCCCCTTCAGCGGGCCTCCTACAATGAGCAGTTCTTC.

This clone has just a few counts. The chain carries TRBV7-6 and TRBJ2-1; 7 nucleotides align to TRBD1. Trimming took 1 base from V and 0 from J; bases not matched to a gene: 6. Germline assignment: CDR1 SGHVS and CDR2 FNYEAQ. CDR3 length: 17 residues. The CDR3 is CASSLDPDRSSYNEQFF. For the CDR3, the DNA is TGTGCCAGCAGCTTAGATCCGGACAGGAGCTCCTACAATGAGCAGTTCTTC.

This chain uses TRBV5-8 with TRBJ2-1, with 9 bases fitting TRBD2. Trimming cost V 3 bases and J 5 bases; bases outside gene matches: 3. CDR1 SGHTS and CDR2 YDEGEE come from the germline V gene. This CDR3 comprises 14 residues. The CDR3, as DNA: TGTGCCAGCAGCTCGCCTAGCGGGGACAATGAGCAGTTCTTC. This codes for CASSSPSGDNEQFF.

The chain combines TRBV7-8 with TRBJ2-7; TRBD2 might be the D (6 bases). Trimming took off 5 bases at V and 6 bases at J, with 23 bases between the two ends. The CDR3 has 16 residues. The germline gives CDR1 SGHVS, CDR2 FQNEAQ. The CDR3 coding sequence is TGTGCCAGCAGCCCCCTACTAGCTATTTATTTCGCCGAGCAGTACTTC. Its translation is CASSPLLAIYFAEQYF.

This sequence joins TRBV5-1 and TRBJ2-7; tentative D call: TRBD2 (6 bases). The CDR3 totals 15 residues. The germline V gene encodes CDR1 SGHRS and CDR2 YFSETQ. V dropped 0 bases and J dropped 5 bases, with 15 bases sitting between them. The CDR3 spells CASSLENRSGDEQYF. Here the CDR3 DNA reads TGCGCCAGCAGCTTGGAAAATCGGTCGGGGGACGAGCAGTACTTC.

This clone has a handful of counts. The chain is built from TRBV7-2 and TRBJ2-1; TRBD1 matches 9 bases. Germline V gene lookup returns CDR1 SGHTA and CDR2 FQGNSA. V was pared by 1 base and J by 3 bases, with 13 bases of the junction left unmatched. This CDR3 has 19 amino acids. DNA for the CDR3: TGTGCCAGCAGCTTAGTGGACAACCCCCGGGACAGGGACTACAATGAGCAGTTCTTC. Protein: CASSLVDNPRDRDYNEQFF.

V gene TRBV7-6 combines with J gene TRBJ2-1; possibly TRBD2 for D (6 bases). Between the trimmed V and J ends, which lost 1 base and 8 bases, there was a span of 15 bases. The CDR3 loop spans 15 amino acids. CDR1 and CDR2 (germline): SGHVS, FNYEAQ. CDR3 coding DNA: TGTGCCAGCAGCTTAGAAGGACTAACTATCGATGAGCAGTTCTTC. It codes for CASSLEGLTIDEQFF.

This chain links TRBV7-8 with TRBJ1-3, with D perhaps TRBD1 (6 bases). This CDR3 comprises 16 residues. Trimming removed 5 bases from V and 0 bases from J, with 14 bases in between. Germline V gene lookup returns CDR1 SGHVS and CDR2 FQNEAQ. The CDR3 nucleotides are TGTGCCAGCAGCGATGACAGGATCGCCTCTGGAAACACCATATATTTT. Translation: CASSDDRIASGNTIYF.

This clone came up once. The chain joins TRBV2 to TRBJ2-2; 7 nucleotides match TRBD1. This CDR3 spans 18 amino acids. V shed 6 bases and J 3 bases; nucleotides not matched to a gene: 16. The germline CDR1 and CDR2 sequences are SNHLY and FYNNEI. In DNA form, the CDR3 reads TGTGCCAGCAGGCCACGAGGAGAGGGGGCGAGGGACACCGGGGAGCTGTTTTTT. Protein sequence: CASRPRGEGARDTGELFF.

The rearrangement uses TRBV19 and TRBJ2-1; TRBD1 aligns across 12 bases. CDR3 length equals 14 residues. CDR1 LNHDA and CDR2 SQIVND come from the germline V gene (reference sequence). With 7 bases clipped from V and 9 bases from J, the junction kept 7 bases outside the gene matches. CDR3 in amino acids: CASTGTGGWSEQFF. DNA of the CDR3: TGTGCCAGTACCGGGACAGGGGGCTGGAGTGAGCAGTTCTTC.

The chain couples TRBV11-2 to TRBJ2-3; TRBD1 is a possible D gene (7 bases). Trimming took 0 bases from V and 2 from J, leaving 21 bases between them. There are 19 residues in the CDR3. CDR1 SGHAT and CDR2 FQNNGV come from the germline V gene. CDR3 region: CASSLETGLEGALTDTQYF. CDR3 DNA sequence: TGTGCCAGCAGCTTAGAGACAGGGCTGGAGGGGGCACTCACAGATACGCAGTATTTT. Full variable domain (rest looked up from reference TRBV11-2 and TRBJ2-3): EAGVAQSPRYKIIEKRQSVAFWCNPISGHATLYWYQQILGQGPKLLIQFQNNGVVDDSQLPKDRFSAERLKGVDSTLKIQPAKLEDSAVYLCASSLETGLEGALTDTQYFGPGTRLTVL.

CDR3 DNA sequence: TGCGCCAGCAGCTTGGTTCCCCCATCCATTTATAGGGGGCATTACGAGCAGTACTTC. Translating gives CASSLVPPSIYRGHYEQYF. This chain joins TRBV5-1 and TRBJ2-7, with 7 bases lining up with TRBD1. Germline V lookup: CDR1 SGHRS, CDR2 YFSETQ. After removal of 0 bases from V and 4 bases from J, the junction contained 19 bases not matched to a gene. The CDR3 runs 19 residues. Based on the CDR3 plus reference TRBV5-1 and TRBJ2-7, the full variable domain is KAGVTQTPRYLIKTRGQQVTLSCSPISGHRSVSWYQQTPGQGLQFLFEYFSETQRNKGNFPGRFSGRQFSNSRSEMNVSTLELGDSALYLCASSLVPPSIYRGHYEQYFGPGTRLTVT.

The V gene is TRBV6-5, the J gene TRBJ1-2, with 8 positions matching TRBD1. The CDR3 totals 15 residues. Germline-derived CDR1 and CDR2 are MNHEY and SVGAGI. The V and J ends lost 1 base and 1 base, in that order; junction bases with no gene match: 2. The CDR3 region is CASSYWTGFNYGYTF. The CDR3 DNA sequence: TGTGCCAGCAGTTACTGGACAGGGTTTAACTATGGCTACACCTTC.

V is TRBV16 and J is TRBJ2-6; no firm D call. This CDR3 region has 17 residues. Germline values: CDR1 KGHSY, CDR2 FQNENV. Between the trimmed V and J ends, which lost 8 bases and 0 bases, there was a span of 17 bases. The DNA of the CDR3 is TGTGCCAGCGTGCTCACTTACCCAAGCTCTGGGGCCAACGTCCTGACTTTC. As protein: CASVLTYPSSGANVLTF.

This chain joins TRBV10-3 and TRBJ2-2; 11 nucleotides match TRBD2. The V gene's germline CDR1 is ENHRY and CDR2 SYGVKD. The CDR3 has 16 residues. V shed 5 bases and J 8 bases; nucleotides not matched to a gene: 10. Here the CDR3 DNA reads TGTGCCATCAGTTTGCTAGCGGGGGGCCCAGTTGGGGAGCTGTTTTTT. Amino acids: CAISLLAGGPVGELFF.

The count of this clone is one. The rearrangement uses TRBV2 and TRBJ2-7; TRBD1 might be the D (6 bases). Trimming shortened V by 8 bases and J by 2 bases, and 10 bases separated the two germline ends. Looked up from germline, CDR1 is SNHLY and CDR2 is FYNNEI. This CDR3 spans 12 amino acids. CDR3 sequence (DNA): TGTGCCAGCTTGGCAGGGGCCTACGAGCAGTACTTC. Translating gives CASLAGAYEQYF.

V gene TRBV28 combines with J gene TRBJ2-3; D gene unclear. The CDR3 spans 12 residues. Germline V gene sequence: CDR1 MDHEN, CDR2 SYDVKM. V lost 6 bases, J lost 5 bases, and 9 bases lay in between. The CDR3 DNA reads as TGTGCCAGCAGCTTAACTGGAGATACGCAGTATTTT. This encodes CASSLTGDTQYF.

V usage is TRBV4-3 and J usage is TRBJ2-7; 15 nucleotides line up with TRBD2. V lost 5 bases, J lost 4 bases, and 3 bases stayed unmatched. The CDR3 is 15 amino acids. Germline CDR1 is LGHNA and CDR2 is YSLEER. CDR3 protein: CASSGLAGGRYEQYF. Written as DNA, the CDR3 is TGCGCCAGCAGCGGACTAGCGGGGGGGCGGTACGAGCAGTACTTC.

This sequence joins TRBV7-2 and TRBJ2-3; the match to TRBD2 covers 12 bases. Germline CDR1 and CDR2: SGHTA and FQGNSA. With 4 bases clipped from V and 3 bases from J, the junction kept 5 bases outside the gene matches. The CDR3 runs 16 residues. CDR3 sequence reads: CASSCGLAGCTDTQYF. The CDR3, as DNA: TGTGCCAGCAGCTGCGGACTAGCGGGGTGTACAGATACGCAGTATTTT.

The chain joins TRBV28 to TRBJ1-1; perhaps TRBD1 as D (5 bases). Germline CDR1 reads MDHEN; CDR2 reads SYDVKM. The CDR3 length is 18 residues. Trimming took off 5 bases at V and 6 bases at J, with 28 bases between the two ends. The CDR3 is CASSKYPGTGARSAEAFF. CDR3 coding DNA: TGTGCCAGCAGTAAATATCCAGGGACGGGAGCGAGGTCCGCTGAAGCTTTCTTT. The full variable domain, in which reference TRBV28 and TRBJ1-1 provide the parts outside the CDR3, is DVKVTQSSRYLVKRTGEKVFLECVQDMDHENMFWYRQDPGLGLRLIYFSYDVKMKEKGDIPEGYSVSREKKERFSLILESASTNQTSMYLCASSKYPGTGARSAEAFFGQGTRLTVV.

The chain has TRBV14 and TRBJ2-2; weak D call: TRBD2 (6 bases). The CDR3 is made up of 17 amino acids. V lost 4 bases and J lost 5, with 20 bases in between. Per the germline V gene, CDR1 is SGHDN and CDR2 is FVKESK. The CDR3, as DNA: TGTGCCAGCAGCCTACACACGGGACTCCACTCAACCGGGGAGCTGTTTTTT. Protein: CASSLHTGLHSTGELFF.